This is a list of T cell receptor beta chains from one sample in a study of tumor-infiltrating lymphocytes in primary liver carcinoma. One entry per CDR3 protein, called by TCRdb with MiXCR from the multiplex PCR reads. This sample has around 100,000 distinct CDR3 sequences, with around 63% found just once. The sample consisted of liver tumor tissue from sampling region 5. The receptors were gathered from an older woman with primary liver carcinoma and hepatitis B virus infection. The CDR3 runs from the conserved cysteine through the conserved F or W. A D gene is named only where the DNA matches it firmly. Clone size appears in some rows only: once, few, many, or a class for an expanded clone.

abundance | j_gene | v_gene | d_gene | CDR3aa | CDR3nt
- | TRBJ1-2 | TRBV29-1 | - | CSAPSATIYDYTF | TGCAGCGCCCCCTCGGCCACTATCTATGACTACACCTTC
- | TRBJ1-1 | TRBV6-5 | - | CASSSGGAQDWTEAFF | TGTGCCAGCAGTAGTGGAGGAGCCCAGGATTGGACTGAAGCTTTCTTT
- | TRBJ1-2 | TRBV6-6 | - | CVSTPYEEGYTF | TGTGTCAGCACCCCATACGAGGAAGGCTACACCTTC
- | TRBJ2-1 | TRBV29-1 | - | CSVDMEGRGTEQFF | TGCAGCGTTGACATGGAAGGTAGGGGAACTGAACAGTTCTTC
many | TRBJ1-1 | TRBV28 | TRBD1 | CASSRTGTVNTEAFF | TGTGCCAGCAGCCGCACGGGGACAGTTAACACTGAAGCTTTCTTT
- | TRBJ1-1 | TRBV28 | - | CASSSSRQLRQAFF | TGTGCCAGCAGTTCAAGCCGACAGTTGCGGCAAGCTTTCTTT
once | TRBJ2-7 | TRBV30 | - | CAWNLDYGAYEQYF | TGTGCCTGGAATCTAGACTACGGCGCCTACGAACAGTACTTC
- | TRBJ2-7 | TRBV7-9 | TRBD2 | CANSPRTSGKAVHEQYF | TGTGCCAACAGCCCTAGGACTAGCGGGAAGGCGGTCCACGAGCAGTACTTC
- | TRBJ2-7 | TRBV11-2 | - | CPSSAAGAYEQYF | TGTCCCAGCAGCGCCGCTGGGGCCTACGAGCAGTATTTC
many | TRBJ2-1 | TRBV12-3/TRBV12-4 | TRBD1 | CASSPRDRFYNEQFF | TGTGCCAGCAGCCCCCGGGACAGATTCTACAATGAGCAGTTCTTC
- | TRBJ2-4 | TRBV6-6 | - | CARSNTRTSDIQYF | TGTGCCAGGAGTAACACCCGGACATCGGACATTCAGTACTTC
- | TRBJ1-4 | TRBV5-5 | - | CASSRHLGTGDLGGNEKLFF | TGTGCCAGCAGCCGGCATCTCGGGACGGGGGACCTCGGTGGTAATGAAAAACTGTTTTTT
once | TRBJ2-1 | TRBV11-3 | - | CASCVGGYNELFF | TGTGCCAGCTGTGTCGGGGGTTACAATGAGCTGTTCTTC
once | TRBJ2-1 | TRBV12-3/TRBV12-4 | - | CASSFLVGDSGGQFF | TGTGCCAGCAGTTTTTTGGTGGGAGACTCCGGTGGGCAGTTCTTC
- | TRBJ2-3 | TRBV5-1 | TRBD2 | CASSLSLAGGIRSLTDTQFF | TGCGCCAGCAGCTTGTCACTAGCGGGAGGCATCCGATCCCTCACAGATACGCAGTTTTTT
few | TRBJ2-3 | TRBV11-2 | TRBD1 | CASCLAGQAIADTQYF | TGTGCCAGCTGCTTAGCCGGACAGGCGATCGCAGATACGCAATATTTT
large | TRBJ2-1 | TRBV11-3 | - | CASSLGFGGLSYNEQFF | TGTGCCAGCAGCTTAGGGTTCGGCGGGCTTTCCTACAATGAGCAGTTCTTC
- | TRBJ1-4 | TRBV7-9 | - | CASTNRGQGNEKPFF | TGTGCCAGCACCAACCGGGGGCAGGGAAATGAAAAACCGTTTTTT
- | TRBJ2-3 | TRBV6-5 | - | CASRYLRDSRTVTQYF | TGTGCCAGCAGGTACCTCCGGGACTCCCGCACAGTTACGCAATATTTT
- | TRBJ1-5 | TRBV6-5 | - | CASRWSGNRPQHF | TGTGCCAGCAGGTGGAGTGGTAATCGGCCCCAGCATTTT
- | TRBJ2-1 | TRBV5-4 | TRBD1 | CVTRNTPGQGSRNEQFF | TGTGTCACCAGAAACACACCGGGACAGGGTAGTCGCAATGAGCAGTTCTTC
few | TRBJ2-6 | TRBV28 | - | CASSVFGEGGSSGANVLTF | TGTGCCAGCAGTGTCTTCGGAGAGGGGGGAAGCTCTGGGGCCAACGTCCTGACTTTC
- | TRBJ1-5 | TRBV7-8 | - | CASSPSGRQAVQSQHF | TGTGCAAGCAGCCCATCTGGTCGACAGGCAGTACAGTCCCAGCATTTT
- | TRBJ2-1 | TRBV11-2 | - | CARSLEASEQFF | TGTGCCAGGAGCTTAGAGGCTAGTGAGCAGTTCTTC
- | TRBJ2-7 | TRBV6-5 | TRBD1 | CANSRQGPYYEQYF | TGTGCTAACAGTCGACAGGGCCCATACTACGAACAGTACTTC
many | TRBJ2-2 | TRBV5-6 | - | CASSLGRNTGELFF | TGTGCCAGCAGCTTGGGTAGGAACACCGGGGAGCTGTTTTTT
- | TRBJ2-7 | TRBV12-3/TRBV12-4 | TRBD2 | CASNPSSGRWYEQYF | TGTGCCAGCAACCCTTCTAGCGGGAGGTGGTACGAGCAGTACTTC
- | TRBJ1-1 | TRBV12-3/TRBV12-4 | TRBD1 | CTSIRQGALLMNTEAFF | TGTACCAGCATTCGACAGGGGGCCCTCCTTATGAACACTGAAGCTTTCTTT
- | TRBJ2-5 | TRBV11-3 | TRBD2 | CASSQGLAGVKETQNF | TGTGCCAGCAGTCAAGGGCTAGCGGGAGTGAAGGAGACCCAGAACTTC
- | TRBJ2-1 | TRBV5-6 | - | CASSRLLRVTHSSYNEQFF | TGTGCCAGCAGCAGACTCTTGAGAGTAACTCACTCCTCCTACAATGAGCAGTTCTTC
many | TRBJ2-1 | TRBV12-3/TRBV12-4 | TRBD2 | CASSPLADRKDEQFF | TGTGCCAGCAGCCCACTAGCGGACCGGAAAGATGAGCAGTTCTTC
- | TRBJ2-7 | TRBV11-2 | TRBD1 | CASSRTGCEQYF | TGTGCCAGCAGCCGGACAGGGTGCGAGCAGTACTTC